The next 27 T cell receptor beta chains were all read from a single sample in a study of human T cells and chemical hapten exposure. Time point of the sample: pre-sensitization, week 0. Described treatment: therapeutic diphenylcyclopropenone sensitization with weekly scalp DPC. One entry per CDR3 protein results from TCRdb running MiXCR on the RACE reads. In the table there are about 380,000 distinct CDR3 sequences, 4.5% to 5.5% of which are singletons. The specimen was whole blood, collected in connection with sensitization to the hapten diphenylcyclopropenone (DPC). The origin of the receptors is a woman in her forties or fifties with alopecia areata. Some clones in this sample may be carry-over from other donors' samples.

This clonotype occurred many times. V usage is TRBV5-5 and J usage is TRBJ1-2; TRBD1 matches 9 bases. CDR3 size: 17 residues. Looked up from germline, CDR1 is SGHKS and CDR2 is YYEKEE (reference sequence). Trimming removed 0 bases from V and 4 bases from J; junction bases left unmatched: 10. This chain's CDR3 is CASSLGQGGPFGYGYTF. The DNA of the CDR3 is TGTGCCAGCAGCTTGGGACAGGGGGGACCTTTCGGCTATGGCTACACCTTC.

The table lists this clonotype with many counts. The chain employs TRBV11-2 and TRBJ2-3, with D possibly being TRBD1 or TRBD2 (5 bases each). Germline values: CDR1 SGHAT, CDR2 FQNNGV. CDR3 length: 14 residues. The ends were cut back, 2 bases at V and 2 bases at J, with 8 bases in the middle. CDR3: CASSLTGLTDTQYF. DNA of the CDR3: TGTGCCAGCAGCTTAACGGGGCTCACAGATACGCAGTATTTT.

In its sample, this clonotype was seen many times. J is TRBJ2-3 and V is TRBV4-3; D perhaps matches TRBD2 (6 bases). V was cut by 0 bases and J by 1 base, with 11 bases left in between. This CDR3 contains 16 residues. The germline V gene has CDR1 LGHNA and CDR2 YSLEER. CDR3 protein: CASSQDSPGGTDTQYF. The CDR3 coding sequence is TGCGCCAGCAGCCAAGATTCGCCGGGGGGCACAGATACGCAGTATTTT.

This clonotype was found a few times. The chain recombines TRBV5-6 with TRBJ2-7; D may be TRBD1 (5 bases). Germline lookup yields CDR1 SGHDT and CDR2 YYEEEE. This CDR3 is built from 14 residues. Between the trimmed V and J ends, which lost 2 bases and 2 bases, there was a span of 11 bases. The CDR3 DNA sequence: TGTGCCAGCAGCTTCCCGACAGTTACCTACGAGCAGTACTTC. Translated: CASSFPTVTYEQYF. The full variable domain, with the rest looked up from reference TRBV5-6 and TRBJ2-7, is DAGVTQSPTHLIKTRGQQVTLRCSPKSGHDTVSWYQQALGQGPQFIFQYYEEEERQRGNFPDRFSGHQFPNYSSELNVNALLLGDSALYLCASSFPTVTYEQYFGPGTRLTVT.

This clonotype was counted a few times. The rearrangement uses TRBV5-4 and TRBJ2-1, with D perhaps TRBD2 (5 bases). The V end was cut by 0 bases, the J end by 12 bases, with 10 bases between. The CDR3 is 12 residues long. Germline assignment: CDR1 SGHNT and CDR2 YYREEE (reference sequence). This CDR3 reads CASSLEGGGQFF. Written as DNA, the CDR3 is TGTGCCAGCAGCTTGGAAGGTGGAGGGCAGTTCTTC.

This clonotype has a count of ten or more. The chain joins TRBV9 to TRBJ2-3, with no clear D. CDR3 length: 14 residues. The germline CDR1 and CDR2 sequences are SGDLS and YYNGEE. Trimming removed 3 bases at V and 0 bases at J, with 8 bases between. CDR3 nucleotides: TGTGCCAGCAGCGCAACTGTTAGCACAGATACGCAGTATTTT. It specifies CASSATVSTDTQYF.

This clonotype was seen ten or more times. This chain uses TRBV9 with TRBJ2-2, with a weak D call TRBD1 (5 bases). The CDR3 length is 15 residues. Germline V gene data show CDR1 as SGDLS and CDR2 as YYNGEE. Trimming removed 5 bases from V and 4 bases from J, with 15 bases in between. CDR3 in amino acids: CASSRQGKTTGELFF. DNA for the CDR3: TGTGCCAGCAGTCGTCAGGGTAAAACCACCGGGGAGCTGTTTTTT.

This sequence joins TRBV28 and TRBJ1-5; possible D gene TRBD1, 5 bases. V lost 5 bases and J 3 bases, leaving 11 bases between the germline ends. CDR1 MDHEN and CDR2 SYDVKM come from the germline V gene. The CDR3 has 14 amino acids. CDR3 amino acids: CASSPRTPNQPQHF. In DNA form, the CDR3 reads TGTGCCAGCAGTCCTAGGACACCCAATCAGCCCCAGCATTTT.

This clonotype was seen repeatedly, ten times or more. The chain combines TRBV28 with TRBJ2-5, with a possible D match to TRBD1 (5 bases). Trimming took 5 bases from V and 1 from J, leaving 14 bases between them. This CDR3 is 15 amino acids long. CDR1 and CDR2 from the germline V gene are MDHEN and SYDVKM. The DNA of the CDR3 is TGTGCCAGCAGTCTCCGCAGGGTCCCCCAAGAGACCCAGTACTTC. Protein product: CASSLRRVPQETQYF.

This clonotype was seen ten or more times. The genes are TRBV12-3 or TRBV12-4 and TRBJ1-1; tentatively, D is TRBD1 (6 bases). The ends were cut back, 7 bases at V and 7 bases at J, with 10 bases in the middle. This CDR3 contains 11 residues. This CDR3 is CASTRTVEAFF. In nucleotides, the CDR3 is TGTGCCAGCACCCGGACAGTTGAAGCTTTCTTT.

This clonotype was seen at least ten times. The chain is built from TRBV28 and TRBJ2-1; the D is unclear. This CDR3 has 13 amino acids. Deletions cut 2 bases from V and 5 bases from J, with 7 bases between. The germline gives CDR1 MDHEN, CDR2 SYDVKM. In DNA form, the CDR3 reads TGTGCCAGCAGTTTAAGAAGGGACAATGAGCAGTTCTTC. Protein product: CASSLRRDNEQFF.

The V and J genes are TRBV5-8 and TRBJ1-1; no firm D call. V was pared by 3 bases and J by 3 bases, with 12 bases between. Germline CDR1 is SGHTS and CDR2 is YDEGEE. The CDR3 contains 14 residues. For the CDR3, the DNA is TGTGCCAGCAGCTACAGCGGGGAGCACACTGAAGCTTTCTTT. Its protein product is CASSYSGEHTEAFF.

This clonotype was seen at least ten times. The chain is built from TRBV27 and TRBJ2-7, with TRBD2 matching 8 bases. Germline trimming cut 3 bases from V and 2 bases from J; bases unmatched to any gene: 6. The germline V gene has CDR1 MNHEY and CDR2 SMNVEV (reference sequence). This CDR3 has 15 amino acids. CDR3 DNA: TGTGCCAGCAGTTTCGGCCCGGGACTAGCCTACGAGCAGTACTTC. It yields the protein CASSFGPGLAYEQYF.

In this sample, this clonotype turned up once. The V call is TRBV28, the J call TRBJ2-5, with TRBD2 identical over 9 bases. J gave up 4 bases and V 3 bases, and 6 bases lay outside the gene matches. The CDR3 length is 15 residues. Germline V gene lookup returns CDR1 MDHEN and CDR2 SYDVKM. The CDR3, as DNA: TGTGCCAGCAGTTTGACTAGCGGCGGGGTAGAGACCCAGTACTTC. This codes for CASSLTSGGVETQYF.

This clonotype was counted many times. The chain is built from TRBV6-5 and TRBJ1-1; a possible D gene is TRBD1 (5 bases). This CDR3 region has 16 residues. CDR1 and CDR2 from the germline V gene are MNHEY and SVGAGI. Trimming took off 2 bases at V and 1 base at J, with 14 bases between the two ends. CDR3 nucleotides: TGTGCCAGCAGTTACGGCTGGGGACGCCCGAACACTGAAGCTTTCTTT. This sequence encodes CASSYGWGRPNTEAFF.

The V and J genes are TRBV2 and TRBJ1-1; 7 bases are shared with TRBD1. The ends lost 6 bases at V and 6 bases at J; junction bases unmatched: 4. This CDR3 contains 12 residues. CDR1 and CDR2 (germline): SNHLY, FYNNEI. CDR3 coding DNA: TGTGCCAGCAGCAAACAGGGGCCTGAAGCTTTCTTT. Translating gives CASSKQGPEAFF.

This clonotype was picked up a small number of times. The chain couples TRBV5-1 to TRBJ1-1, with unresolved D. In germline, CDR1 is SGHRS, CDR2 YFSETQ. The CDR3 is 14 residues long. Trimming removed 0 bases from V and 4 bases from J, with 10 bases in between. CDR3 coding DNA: TGCGCCAGCAGCTTGGTGGACCGGGGCACTGAAGCTTTCTTT. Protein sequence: CASSLVDRGTEAFF.

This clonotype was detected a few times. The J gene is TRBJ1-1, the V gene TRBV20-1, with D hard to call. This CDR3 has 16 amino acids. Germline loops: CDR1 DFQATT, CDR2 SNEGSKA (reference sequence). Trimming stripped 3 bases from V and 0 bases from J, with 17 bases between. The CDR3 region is CSARSLSLLMNTEAFF. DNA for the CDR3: TGCAGTGCTAGGAGCCTGTCTCTCCTCATGAACACTGAAGCTTTCTTT.

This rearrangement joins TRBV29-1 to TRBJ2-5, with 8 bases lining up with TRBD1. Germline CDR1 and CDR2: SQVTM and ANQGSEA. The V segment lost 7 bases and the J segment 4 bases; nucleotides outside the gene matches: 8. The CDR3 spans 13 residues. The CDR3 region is CSAFRGLGETQYF. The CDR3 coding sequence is TGCAGCGCCTTCAGGGGGCTTGGAGAGACCCAGTACTTC.

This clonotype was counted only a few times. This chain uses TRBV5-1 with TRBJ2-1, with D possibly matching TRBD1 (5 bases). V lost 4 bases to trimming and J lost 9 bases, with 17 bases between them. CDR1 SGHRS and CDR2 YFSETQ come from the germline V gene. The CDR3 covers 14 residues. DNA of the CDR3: TGCGCCAGCAGCACGCTCGTTCAGGGCACTGAGCAGTTCTTC. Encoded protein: CASSTLVQGTEQFF.

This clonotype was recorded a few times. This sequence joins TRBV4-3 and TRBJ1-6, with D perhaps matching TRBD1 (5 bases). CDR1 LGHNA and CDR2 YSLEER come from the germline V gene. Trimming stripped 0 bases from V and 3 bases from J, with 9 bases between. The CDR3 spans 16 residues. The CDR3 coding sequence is TGCGCCAGCAGCCAAGATATCGACAGCTATAATTCACCCCTCCACTTT. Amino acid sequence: CASSQDIDSYNSPLHF.

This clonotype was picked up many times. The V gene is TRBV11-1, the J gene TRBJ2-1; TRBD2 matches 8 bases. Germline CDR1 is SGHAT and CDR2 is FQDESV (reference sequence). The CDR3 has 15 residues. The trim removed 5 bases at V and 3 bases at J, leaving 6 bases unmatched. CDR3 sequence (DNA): TGTGCCAGCAGCACCCTGGGACTAGGCTACAATGAGCAGTTCTTC. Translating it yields CASSTLGLGYNEQFF.

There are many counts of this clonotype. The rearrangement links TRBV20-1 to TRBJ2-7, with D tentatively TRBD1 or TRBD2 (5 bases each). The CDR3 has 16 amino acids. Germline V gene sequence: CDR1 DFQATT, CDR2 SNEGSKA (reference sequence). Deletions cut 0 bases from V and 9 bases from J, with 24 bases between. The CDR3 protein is CSARDRAGRDLRGQYF. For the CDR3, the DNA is TGCAGTGCTAGAGATCGAGCAGGCAGGGACCTACGAGGGCAGTACTTC.

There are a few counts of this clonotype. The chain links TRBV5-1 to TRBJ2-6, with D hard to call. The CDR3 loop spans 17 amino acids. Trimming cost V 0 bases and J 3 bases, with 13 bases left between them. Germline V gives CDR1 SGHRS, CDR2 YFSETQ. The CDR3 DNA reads TGCGCCAGCAGCTTGGTGTTGCCAAATTATGGGGCCAACGTCCTGACTTTC. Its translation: CASSLVLPNYGANVLTF.

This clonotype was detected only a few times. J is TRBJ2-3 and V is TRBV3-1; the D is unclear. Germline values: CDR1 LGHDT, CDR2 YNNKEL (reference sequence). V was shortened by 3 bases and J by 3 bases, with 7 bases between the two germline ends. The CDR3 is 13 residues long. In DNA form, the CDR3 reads TGTGCCAGCAGCCATACTCTGACAGATACGCAGTATTTT. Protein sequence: CASSHTLTDTQYF.

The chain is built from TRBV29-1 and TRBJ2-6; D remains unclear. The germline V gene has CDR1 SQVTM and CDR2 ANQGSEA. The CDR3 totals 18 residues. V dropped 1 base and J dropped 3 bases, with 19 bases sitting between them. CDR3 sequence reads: CSVEGRGKRFGGANVLTF. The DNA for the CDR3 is TGCAGCGTTGAAGGACGAGGCAAAAGATTCGGTGGGGCCAACGTCCTGACTTTC.

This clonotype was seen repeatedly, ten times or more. CDR3 residues: CASKDSHNSPLHF. The DNA of the CDR3 is TGTGCCAGCAAGGACAGCCATAATTCACCCCTCCACTTT. J is TRBJ1-6 and V is TRBV6-2 or TRBV6-3; TRBD1 is a possible D gene (6 bases). Germline V gene sequence: CDR1 MNHEY, CDR2 SVGEGT. The CDR3 loop spans 13 amino acids. V was shortened by 7 bases and J by 5 bases, with 9 bases between the two germline ends.